Listed below are T cell receptor beta chains from one sample, sequenced in a study of human T cells and chemical hapten exposure. TCRdb processed the RACE reads anew with MiXCR; each CDR3 protein has one entry. The repertoire holds 100,000 or so distinct CDR3 sequences, with 9.5% to 11% as singletons. The sample consisted of whole blood, taken in connection with sensitization to the hapten diphenylcyclopropenone (DPC). These receptors were taken from a woman aged 40-49 years with alopecia areata. Some clones in this sample may be carry-over from other donors' samples. The CDR3 runs from the conserved cysteine through the conserved F or W. The D gene is left open where the match is weak. Only some rows state a clone size, as once, few, many or a class for expanded clones.

d_gene | j_gene | v_gene | len | abundance | CDR3nt | CDR3aa
TRBD2 | TRBJ2-3 | TRBV12-5 | 15 | few | TGTGCTAGTGGTTTGGGTAGCGGGGGGATTGATACGCAGTATTTT | CASGLGSGGIDTQYF
TRBD1 | TRBJ1-5 | TRBV12-3/TRBV12-4 | 15 | few | TGTGCCAGCAGTTTCTCGGGACAGGCCAATCAGCCCCAGCATTTT | CASSFSGQANQPQHF
. | TRBJ2-3 | TRBV29-1 | 14 | . | TGCAGCGTTCAATTCCGGGCTGGCACAGATACGCAGTATTTT | CSVQFRAGTDTQYF
. | TRBJ2-3 | TRBV7-9 | 12 | many | TGTGCCAGCAGCTACTCATCGGATACGCAGTATTTT | CASSYSSDTQYF
. | TRBJ2-7 | TRBV30 | 15 | many | TGTGCCTGGAGTGCAATTGGGACCGGAATTAAGGAGCAGTACTTC | CAWSAIGTGIKEQYF
. | TRBJ1-2 | TRBV29-1 | 12 | many | TGCAGCGTCGATGCACCTAACTATGGCTACACCTTC | CSVDAPNYGYTF
TRBD1 | TRBJ2-7 | TRBV25-1 | 14 | once | TGTGCCAGCAGTGAACCGGGACAGAATTACGAGCAGTACTTC | CASSEPGQNYEQYF
. | TRBJ1-6 | TRBV7-9 | 15 | many | TGTGCCAGCAGCTCGGAGGGGGGGCCTAATTCACCCCTCCACTTT | CASSSEGGPNSPLHF
. | TRBJ1-3 | TRBV7-9 | 15 | many | TGTGCCAGCAGCCAAGGGGGAGCCTCTGGAAACACCATATATTTT | CASSQGGASGNTIYF
TRBD1 | TRBJ1-2 | TRBV13 | 13 | many | TGTGCCAGCAGCGCGACAGGGGGCTATGGCTACACCTTC | CASSATGGYGYTF
. | TRBJ1-5 | TRBV6-2/TRBV6-3 | 13 | . | TGTGCCAGCAGTTACTCGACGGTCGCGCCCCAGCATTTT | CASSYSTVAPQHF
. | TRBJ2-1 | TRBV24-1 | 13 | many | TGTGCCACCAGTGGGCCAGGCCTCAATGAGCAGTTCTTC | CATSGPGLNEQFF
. | TRBJ2-5 | TRBV5-1 | 14 | . | TGCGCCAGCAGCTTGGCTAATAGCCAAGAGACCCAGTACTTC | CASSLANSQETQYF
. | TRBJ1-2 | TRBV11-2 | 14 | many | TGTGCCAGCAGACCCCCAGCAACTAACTATGGCTACACCTTC | CASRPPATNYGYTF
. | TRBJ1-6 | TRBV6-5 | 15 | many | TGTGCCAGCAGTTATGGGGGGCCGGCCAATTCACCCCTCCACTTT | CASSYGGPANSPLHF
TRBD2 | TRBJ2-2 | TRBV6-2/TRBV6-3 | 16 | many | TGTGCCAGCAGTGGACTAGCGGGAGGGCCGTCCGGGGAGCTGTTTTTT | CASSGLAGGPSGELFF
. | TRBJ1-1 | TRBV6-5 | 17 | many | TGTGCCAGCAGCCAAAGCCGGGACACCAGGCAGAACACTGAAGCTTTCTTT | CASSQSRDTRQNTEAFF
. | TRBJ1-5 | TRBV6-2/TRBV6-3 | 13 | . | TGTGCCAGCTCGTTTCAGGTGGGTCAGCCCCAGCATTTT | CASSFQVGQPQHF
TRBD1 | TRBJ2-4 | TRBV24-1 | 15 | many | TGTGCCACCAGTGACCAAGGGGACAGAAAAAACATTCAGTACTTC | CATSDQGDRKNIQYF
TRBD2 | TRBJ2-1 | TRBV11-1 | 15 | . | TGTGCCAGCAGCCAAGGACTAGCGGACTACAATGAGCAGTTCTTC | CASSQGLADYNEQFF
TRBD1 | TRBJ2-1 | TRBV7-8 | 14 | few | TGTGCCAGCAGCTTCCGGGACAGGGCCAATGAGCAGTTCTTC | CASSFRDRANEQFF
. | TRBJ1-1 | TRBV6-2/TRBV6-3 | 10 | many | TGTGCCAGCATGGGGTTTGAAGCTTTCTTT | CASMGFEAFF
. | TRBJ2-5 | TRBV20-1 | 11 | many | TGCAGTGCGGGCCGGGGAGAGACCCAGTACTTC | CSAGRGETQYF
. | TRBJ1-1 | TRBV18 | 12 | many | TGTGCCAGCTCACCCCAAGACCTTGAAGCTTTCTTT | CASSPQDLEAFF
TRBD2 | TRBJ2-1 | TRBV20-1 | 15 | . | TGCAGTGCACCGCCCGGGACTAGCAGGTACAATGAGCAGTTCTTC | CSAPPGTSRYNEQFF
. | TRBJ2-7 | TRBV7-2 | 13 | . | TGTGCCAGCAGCTTAGGTCCCATCAACGAGCAGTACTTC | CASSLGPINEQYF
. | TRBJ2-1 | TRBV19 | 13 | few | TGTGCCAGTAGTGCCACAGGGAACAATGAGCAGTCCTTC | CASSATGNNEQSF
TRBD1 | TRBJ1-2 | TRBV5-1 | 14 | . | TGCGCCAGCAGCTCTGGACAGGGCCCTCATGGCTACACCTTC | CASSSGQGPHGYTF
. | TRBJ2-2 | TRBV5-6 | 14 | many | TGTGCCAGCAGCTCAGGACTCTACCCCGGGGAGCTGTTTTTT | CASSSGLYPGELFF
. | TRBJ1-2 | TRBV3-1 | 15 | few | TGTGCCAGCAGCCAAGTAGAGGGCCATTCTAGCGGCTACACCTTC | CASSQVEGHSSGYTF
. | TRBJ1-1 | TRBV2 | 15 | few | TGTGCCAGCAGTGAAGGGGGTAGGAGAGACACTGAAGCTTTCTTT | CASSEGGRRDTEAFF
TRBD1 | TRBJ1-4 | TRBV5-1 | 14 | many | TGCGCCAGCAGCCGCCAGGGGGAAGATGAAAAACTGTTTTTT | CASSRQGEDEKLFF